The 12 T cell receptor beta chains below come from one sample, sequenced in a study of blood T cells in healthy people across ages. A second roughly 6 to 12 cycle PCR used barcoded and J-beta primers. TCRdb passed the 5' RACE reads through MiXCR, listing each CDR3 protein once. Of almost 1 million distinct CDR3 sequences listed, 45% to 60% are singletons. Sequenced: blood. The receptor set was obtained from a woman aged 60-75 years in good health.

J is TRBJ2-1 and V is TRBV7-2; D not certain. The CDR3 runs 15 residues. The germline V gene encodes CDR1 SGHTA and CDR2 FQGNSA. V lost 5 bases, J lost 9 bases, and 20 bases lay in between. DNA for the CDR3: TGTGCCAGCAGCCCCGATCTGTCTCAATGGGGTGAGCAGTTCTTC. This encodes CASSPDLSQWGEQFF.

The rearrangement uses TRBV20-1 and TRBJ2-1; D gene uncertain. From germline, CDR1 is DFQATT and CDR2 SNEGSKA (reference sequence). Trimming took 6 bases from V and 6 from J, leaving 24 bases between them. The CDR3 sequence is 16 residues long. CDR3 nucleotide sequence: TGCAGTGCCCCCAGAGTAGGCCATCCGACCGTCAATGAGCAGTTCTTC. This sequence encodes CSAPRVGHPTVNEQFF.

The chain employs TRBV4-2 and TRBJ2-4; 9 bases map to TRBD2. Judging by the DNA end, TRBJ2-7 fits better; the J call may be wrong. Germline loops: CDR1 LGHNA, CDR2 YNFKEQ. CDR3 size: 14 residues. CDR3 nucleotides: TGTGCCAGCAGCCTCGCGGGAGGGCCGATCGAGCAGTACTTC. It yields the protein CASSLAGGPIEQYF.

This clonotype was counted between two and nine times. The chain employs TRBV7-2 and TRBJ1-4, with 7 bases fitting TRBD1. With 5 bases clipped from V and 8 bases from J, the junction kept 5 bases outside the gene matches. The germline V gene has CDR1 SGHTA and CDR2 FQGNSA. The CDR3 has 13 residues. The CDR3 DNA reads TGTGCCAGCAGCCTAAAGGGACAGGAAAAACTGTTTTTT. Protein product: CASSLKGQEKLFF.

This sequence joins TRBV4-1 and TRBJ2-7; D unresolved. Germline CDR1 MGHRA, CDR2 YSYEKL. V was shortened by 1 base and J by 0 bases, with 10 bases between the two germline ends. CDR3 size: 15 residues. CDR3 nucleotides: TGCGCCAGCAGCCAAGCGGAGTCGAGCTCCTACGAGCAGTACTTC. Protein sequence: CASSQAESSSYEQYF.

The chain links TRBV20-1 to TRBJ2-1; D ambiguous. Germline V gene lookup returns CDR1 DFQATT and CDR2 SNEGSKA (reference sequence). The CDR3 is made up of 13 amino acids. The V end was cut by 3 bases, the J end by 2 bases, with 8 bases between. CDR3 region: CSASGSTYNEQFF. Here the CDR3 DNA reads TGCAGTGCTAGCGGGTCGACCTACAATGAGCAGTTCTTC.

This chain joins TRBV30 and TRBJ2-7, with a weak D call TRBD2 (6 bases). The J call may be faulty, since TRBJ2-5 better matches the DNA end. Germline CDR1 GTSNPN, CDR2 SVGIG (reference sequence). CDR3 length equals 17 residues. In DNA, the CDR3 is TGTGCCTGGAGTGCCGGAGGGGCAACCACCATTCAAGAGACCCAGTACTTC. This codes for CAWSAGGATTIQETQYF.

This clonotype was detected once. V and J are TRBV6-1 and TRBJ2-5; the D is unclear. The V gene lost 4 bases and the J gene lost 8 bases, with 11 bases spanning the gap. The CDR3 totals 12 residues. The V gene's germline CDR1 is MNHNS and CDR2 SASEGT. The CDR3 region is CASSARPSTQYF. CDR3 nucleotide sequence: TGTGCCAGCAGTGCTCGACCCAGTACCCAGTACTTC.

The chain combines TRBV7-2 with TRBJ2-1, with D unresolved. Trimming took 4 bases from V and 15 from J, leaving 16 bases between them. The CDR3 runs 12 residues. The germline V gene has CDR1 SGHTA and CDR2 FQGNSA. The CDR3 bases are TGTGCCAGCAGCTCGGCCGGCCGACCCCCGTTCTTC. It codes for CASSSAGRPPFF.

This clonotype has a handful of counts. The rearrangement uses TRBV6-5 and TRBJ1-2; D is possibly TRBD1 (6 bases). The V end lost 8 bases, the J end lost 5 bases, and 21 bases lay between the germline ends. CDR1 is MNHEY, CDR2 SVGAGI, per germline. The CDR3 contains 15 residues. The CDR3 is CASHPAGGNLYGYTF. CDR3 DNA: TGTGCCAGCCATCCGGCGGGGGGCAACTTATATGGCTACACCTTC.

This clonotype has just one count. The J gene is TRBJ2-1, the V gene TRBV6-6; 8 bases align to TRBD2. The V segment lost 8 bases and the J segment 8 bases; nucleotides outside the gene matches: 17. This CDR3 region has 16 residues. The germline CDR1 and CDR2 sequences are MNHNY and SVGAGI (reference sequence). This chain's CDR3 is CASRLRSSRAGDEQFF. The CDR3 bases are TGTGCCAGCCGGCTTCGGTCGTCGAGAGCGGGGGATGAGCAGTTCTTC.

The chain combines TRBV6-2 or TRBV6-3 with TRBJ2-6; possible D gene TRBD2, 6 bases. Germline V gene sequence: CDR1 MNHEY, CDR2 SVGEGT. V was clipped by 10 bases and J by 0 bases, with 16 bases between them. The CDR3 runs 16 residues. The CDR3 sequence: CAITGRGTSGANVLTF. The DNA for the CDR3 is TGTGCCATCACGGGGCGGGGTACCTCTGGGGCCAACGTCCTGACTTTC.